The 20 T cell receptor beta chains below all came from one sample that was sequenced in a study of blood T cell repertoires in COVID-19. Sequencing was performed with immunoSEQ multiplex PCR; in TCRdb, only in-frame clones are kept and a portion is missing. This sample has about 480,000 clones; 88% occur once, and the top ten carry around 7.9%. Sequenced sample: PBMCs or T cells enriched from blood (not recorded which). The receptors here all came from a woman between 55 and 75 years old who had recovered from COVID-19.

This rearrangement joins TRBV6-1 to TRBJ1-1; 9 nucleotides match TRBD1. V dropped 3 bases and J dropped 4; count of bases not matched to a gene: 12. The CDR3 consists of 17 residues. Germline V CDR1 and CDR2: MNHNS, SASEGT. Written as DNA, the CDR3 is TGTGCCAGCAGTGAGGGCTGGGGAAGACAGGGGGTCACTGAAGCTTTCTTT. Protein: CASSEGWGRQGVTEAFF.

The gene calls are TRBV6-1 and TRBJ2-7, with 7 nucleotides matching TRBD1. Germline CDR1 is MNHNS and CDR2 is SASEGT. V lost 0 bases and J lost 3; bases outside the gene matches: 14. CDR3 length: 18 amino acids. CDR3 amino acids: CASSEARSKQGRIYEQYV. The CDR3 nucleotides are TGTGCCAGCAGTGAAGCACGCAGTAAACAGGGGAGAATCTACGAGCAGTACGTC.

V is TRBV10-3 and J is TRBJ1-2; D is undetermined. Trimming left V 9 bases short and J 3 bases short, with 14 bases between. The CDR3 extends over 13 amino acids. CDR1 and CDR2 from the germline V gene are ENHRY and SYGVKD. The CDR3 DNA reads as TGTGCCATACCGCTACCAAATTACTATGGCTACACCTTC. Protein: CAIPLPNYYGYTF.

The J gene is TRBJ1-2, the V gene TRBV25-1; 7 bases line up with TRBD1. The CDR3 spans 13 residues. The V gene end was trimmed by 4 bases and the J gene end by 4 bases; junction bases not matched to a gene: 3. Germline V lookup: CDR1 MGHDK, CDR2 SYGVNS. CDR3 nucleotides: TGTGCCAGCAGTGGGAGACAGGGCTATGGCTACACCTTC. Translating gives CASSGRQGYGYTF.

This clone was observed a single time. The CDR3: CAWSRSNYGYTF. As DNA, the CDR3 is TGTGCCTGGAGCCGGTCTAACTATGGCTACACCTTC. This chain connects TRBV30 to TRBJ1-2; no clear D. The V end lost 3 bases, the J end lost 0 bases, and 5 bases lay between the germline ends. Per germline, CDR1 GTSNPN and CDR2 SVGIG (reference sequence). The CDR3 runs 12 residues.

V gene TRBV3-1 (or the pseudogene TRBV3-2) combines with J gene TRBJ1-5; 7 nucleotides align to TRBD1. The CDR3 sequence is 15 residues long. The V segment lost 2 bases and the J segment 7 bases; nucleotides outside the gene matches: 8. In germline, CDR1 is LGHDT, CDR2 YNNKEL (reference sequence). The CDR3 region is CASSQSDRERQPQHF. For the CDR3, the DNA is TGTGCCAGCAGCCAATCTGACAGGGAGCGGCAGCCCCAGCATTTT.

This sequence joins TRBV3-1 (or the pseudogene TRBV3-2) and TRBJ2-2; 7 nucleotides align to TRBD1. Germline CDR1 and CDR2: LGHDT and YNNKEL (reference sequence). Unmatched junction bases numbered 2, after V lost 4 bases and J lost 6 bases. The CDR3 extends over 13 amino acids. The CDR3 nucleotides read TGTGCCAGCAGCCGACAGGGTTCCGGGGAGCTGTTTTTT. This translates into CASSRQGSGELFF.

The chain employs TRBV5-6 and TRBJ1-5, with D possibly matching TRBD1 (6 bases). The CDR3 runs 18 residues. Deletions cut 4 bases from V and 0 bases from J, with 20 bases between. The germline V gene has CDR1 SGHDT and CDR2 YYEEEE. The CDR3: CASSPIPGQRYSNQPQHF. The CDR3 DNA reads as TGTGCCAGCAGCCCCATTCCCGGACAGAGATATAGCAATCAGCCCCAGCATTTT. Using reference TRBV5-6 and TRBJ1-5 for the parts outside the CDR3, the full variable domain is DAGVTQSPTHLIKTRGQQVTLRCSPKSGHDTVSWYQQALGQGPQFIFQYYEEEERQRGNFPDRFSGHQFPNYSSELNVNALLLGDSALYLCASSPIPGQRYSNQPQHFGDGTRLSIL.

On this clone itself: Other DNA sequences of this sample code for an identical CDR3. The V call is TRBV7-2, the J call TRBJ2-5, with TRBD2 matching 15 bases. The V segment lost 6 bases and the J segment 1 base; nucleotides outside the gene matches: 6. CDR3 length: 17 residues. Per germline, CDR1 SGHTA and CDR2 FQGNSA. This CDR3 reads CASSPPGLAGGQETQYF. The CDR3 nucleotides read TGTGCCAGCAGTCCGCCGGGACTAGCGGGGGGCCAAGAGACCCAGTACTTC.

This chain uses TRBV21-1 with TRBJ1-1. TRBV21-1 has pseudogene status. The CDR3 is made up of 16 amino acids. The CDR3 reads CTSGGSQGIGHTEAFF. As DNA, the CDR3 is TGTACTTCGGGGGGCTCTCAAGGAATCGGACACACTGAAGCTTTCTTT.

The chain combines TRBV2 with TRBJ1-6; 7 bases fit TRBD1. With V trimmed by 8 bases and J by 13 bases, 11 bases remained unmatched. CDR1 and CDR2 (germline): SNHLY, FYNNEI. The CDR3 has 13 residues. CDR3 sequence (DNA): TGTGCCAGCGGCGACAGGGCACTTTTTCCCCTCCACTTT. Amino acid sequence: CASGDRALFPLHF.

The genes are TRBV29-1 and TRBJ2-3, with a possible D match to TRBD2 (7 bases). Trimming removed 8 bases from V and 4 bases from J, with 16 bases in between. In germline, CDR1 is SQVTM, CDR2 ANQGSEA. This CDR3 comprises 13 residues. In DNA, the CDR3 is TGCAGCCTTTTCGGGGGGCTAGCAGATACGCAGTATTTT. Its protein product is CSLFGGLADTQYF.

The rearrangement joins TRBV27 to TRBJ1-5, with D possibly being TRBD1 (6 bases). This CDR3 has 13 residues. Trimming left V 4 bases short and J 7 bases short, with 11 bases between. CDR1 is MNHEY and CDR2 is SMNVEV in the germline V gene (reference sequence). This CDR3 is CASSSQGRQPQHF. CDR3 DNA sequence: TGTGCCAGCAGTTCACAGGGCAGGCAGCCCCAGCATTTT.

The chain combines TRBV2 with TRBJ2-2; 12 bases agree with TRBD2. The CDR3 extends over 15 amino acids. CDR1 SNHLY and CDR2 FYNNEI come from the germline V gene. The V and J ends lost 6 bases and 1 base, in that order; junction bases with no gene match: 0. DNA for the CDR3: TGTGCCAGCAGGGGACTAGCGGGGAACACCGGGGAGCTGTTTTTT. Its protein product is CASRGLAGNTGELFF.

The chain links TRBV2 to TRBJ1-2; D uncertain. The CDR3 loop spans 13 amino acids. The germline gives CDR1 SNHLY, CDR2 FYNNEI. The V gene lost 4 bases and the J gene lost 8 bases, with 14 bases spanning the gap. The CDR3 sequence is CASSVMASSGYTF. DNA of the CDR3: TGTGCCAGCAGTGTGATGGCGTCTAGCGGCTACACCTTC.

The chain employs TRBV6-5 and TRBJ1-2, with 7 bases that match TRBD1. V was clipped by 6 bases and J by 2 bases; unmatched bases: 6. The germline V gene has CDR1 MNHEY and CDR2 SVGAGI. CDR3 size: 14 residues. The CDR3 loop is CASRQTGRNYGYTF. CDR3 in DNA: TGTGCCAGCAGGCAGACAGGGCGAAACTATGGCTACACCTTC.

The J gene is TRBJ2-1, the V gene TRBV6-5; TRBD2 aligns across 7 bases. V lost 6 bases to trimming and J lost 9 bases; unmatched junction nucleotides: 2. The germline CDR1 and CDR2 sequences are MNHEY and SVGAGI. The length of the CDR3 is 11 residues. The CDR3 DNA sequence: TGTGCCAGCAGGAGGGAGGGTGAGCAGTTCTTC. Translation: CASRREGEQFF.

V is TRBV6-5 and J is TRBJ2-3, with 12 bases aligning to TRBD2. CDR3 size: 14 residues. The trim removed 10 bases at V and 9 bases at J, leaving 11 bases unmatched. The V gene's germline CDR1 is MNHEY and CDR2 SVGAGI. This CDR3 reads CATRTSGTQNTQYF. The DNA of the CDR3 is TGTGCCACCCGGACTAGCGGGACTCAAAACACGCAGTATTTT.

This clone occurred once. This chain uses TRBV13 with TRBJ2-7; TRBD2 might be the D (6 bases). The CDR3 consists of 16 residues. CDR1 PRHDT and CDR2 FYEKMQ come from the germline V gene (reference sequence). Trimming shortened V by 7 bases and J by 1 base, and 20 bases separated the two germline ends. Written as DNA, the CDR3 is TGTGCCAGCACCAAAAACCGGGGGTCGGGGTCCTACGAGCAGTACTTC. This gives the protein CASTKNRGSGSYEQYF.

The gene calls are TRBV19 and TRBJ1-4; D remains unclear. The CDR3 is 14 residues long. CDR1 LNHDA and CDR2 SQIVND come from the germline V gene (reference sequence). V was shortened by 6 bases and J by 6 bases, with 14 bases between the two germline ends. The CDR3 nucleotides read TGTGCCAGTAGCGAGGTCCGGTGGGATGAAAAACTGTTTTTT. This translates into CASSEVRWDEKLFF.